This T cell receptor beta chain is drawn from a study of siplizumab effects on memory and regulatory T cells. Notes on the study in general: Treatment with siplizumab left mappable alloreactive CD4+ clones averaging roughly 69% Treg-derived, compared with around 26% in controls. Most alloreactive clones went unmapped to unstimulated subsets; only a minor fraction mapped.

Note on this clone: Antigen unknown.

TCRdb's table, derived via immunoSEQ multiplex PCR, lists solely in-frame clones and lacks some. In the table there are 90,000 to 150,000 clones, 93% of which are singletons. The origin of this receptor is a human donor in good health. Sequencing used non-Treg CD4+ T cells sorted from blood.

DNA for the CDR3: TGTGCCAGCAGTCTCCACCGGGACACGCCTTCCTACGAGCAGTACTTC. Its protein product is CASSLHRDTPSYEQYF. This chain joins TRBV28 and TRBJ2-7; D possibly corresponds to TRBD1 (6 bases). Trimming took off 5 bases at V and 1 base at J, with 18 bases between the two ends. The CDR3 extends over 16 amino acids. The V gene's germline CDR1 is MDHEN and CDR2 SYDVKM.